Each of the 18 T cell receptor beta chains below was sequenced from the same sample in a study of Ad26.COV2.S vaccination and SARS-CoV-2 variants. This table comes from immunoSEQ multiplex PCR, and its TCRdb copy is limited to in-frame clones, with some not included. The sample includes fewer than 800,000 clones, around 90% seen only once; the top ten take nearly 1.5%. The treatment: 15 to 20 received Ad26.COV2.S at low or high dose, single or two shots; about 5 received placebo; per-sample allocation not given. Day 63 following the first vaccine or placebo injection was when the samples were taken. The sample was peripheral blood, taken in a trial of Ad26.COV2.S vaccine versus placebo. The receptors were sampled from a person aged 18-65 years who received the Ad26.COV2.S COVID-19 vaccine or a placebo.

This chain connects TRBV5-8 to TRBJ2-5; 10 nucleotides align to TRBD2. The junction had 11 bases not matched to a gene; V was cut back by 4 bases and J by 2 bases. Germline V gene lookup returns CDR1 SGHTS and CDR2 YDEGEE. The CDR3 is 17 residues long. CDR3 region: CASSHPSSGRRQETQYF. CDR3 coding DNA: TGTGCCAGCAGCCACCCTTCTAGCGGGAGACGGCAAGAGACCCAGTACTTC.

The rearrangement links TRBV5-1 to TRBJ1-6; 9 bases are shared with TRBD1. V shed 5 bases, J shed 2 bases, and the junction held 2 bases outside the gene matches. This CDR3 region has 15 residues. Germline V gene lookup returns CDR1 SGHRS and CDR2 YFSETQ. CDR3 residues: CASRGTGPYNSPLHF. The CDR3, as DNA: TGCGCCAGCAGAGGGACAGGGCCCTATAATTCACCCCTCCACTTT. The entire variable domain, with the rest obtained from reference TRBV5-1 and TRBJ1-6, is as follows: KAGVTQTPRYLIKTRGQQVTLSCSPISGHRSVSWYQQTPGQGLQFLFEYFSETQRNKGNFPGRFSGRQFSNSRSEMNVSTLELGDSALYLCASRGTGPYNSPLHFGNGTRLTVT.

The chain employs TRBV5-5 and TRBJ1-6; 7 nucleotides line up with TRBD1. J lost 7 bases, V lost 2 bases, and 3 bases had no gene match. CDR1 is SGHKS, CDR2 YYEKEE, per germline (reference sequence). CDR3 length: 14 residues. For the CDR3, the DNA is TGTGCCAGCAGCTTCGGGACAGTAAATTCACCCCTCCACTTT. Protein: CASSFGTVNSPLHF.

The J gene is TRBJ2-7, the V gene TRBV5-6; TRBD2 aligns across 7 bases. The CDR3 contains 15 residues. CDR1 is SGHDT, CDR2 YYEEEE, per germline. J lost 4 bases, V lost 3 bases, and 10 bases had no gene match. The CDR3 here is CASSWGVGSGYEQYF. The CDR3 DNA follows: TGTGCCAGCAGCTGGGGGGTGGGTAGCGGGTACGAGCAGTACTTC.

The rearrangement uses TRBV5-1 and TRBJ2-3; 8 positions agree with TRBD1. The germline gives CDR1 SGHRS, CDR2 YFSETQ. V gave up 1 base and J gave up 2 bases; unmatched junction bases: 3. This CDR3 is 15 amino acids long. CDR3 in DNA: TGCGCCAGCAGCTTGAGGACAGGGTACACAGATACGCAGTATTTT. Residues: CASSLRTGYTDTQYF. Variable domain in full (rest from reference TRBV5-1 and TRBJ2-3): KAGVTQTPRYLIKTRGQQVTLSCSPISGHRSVSWYQQTPGQGLQFLFEYFSETQRNKGNFPGRFSGRQFSNSRSEMNVSTLELGDSALYLCASSLRTGYTDTQYFGPGTRLTVL.

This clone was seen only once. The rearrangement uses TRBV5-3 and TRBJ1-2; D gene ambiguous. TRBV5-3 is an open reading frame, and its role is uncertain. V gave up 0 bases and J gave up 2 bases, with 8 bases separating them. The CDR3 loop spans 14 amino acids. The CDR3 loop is CARSLVVLNYGYTF. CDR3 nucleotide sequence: TGTGCCAGAAGCTTGGTGGTTCTGAACTATGGCTACACCTTC.

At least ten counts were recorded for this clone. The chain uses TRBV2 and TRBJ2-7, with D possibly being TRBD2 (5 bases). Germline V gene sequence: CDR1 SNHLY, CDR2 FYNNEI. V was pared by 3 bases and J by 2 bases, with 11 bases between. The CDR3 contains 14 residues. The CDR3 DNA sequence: TGTGCCAGCAGTGAGTATGGAGGAGCCTACGAGCAGTACTTC. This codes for CASSEYGGAYEQYF.

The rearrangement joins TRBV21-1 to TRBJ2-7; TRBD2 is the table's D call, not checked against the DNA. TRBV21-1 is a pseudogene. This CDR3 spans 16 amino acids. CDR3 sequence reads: CASSLEGGLGSYEQYF. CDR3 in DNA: TGTGCCAGCTCATTGGAGGGAGGACTGGGCTCCTACGAGCAGTACTTC.

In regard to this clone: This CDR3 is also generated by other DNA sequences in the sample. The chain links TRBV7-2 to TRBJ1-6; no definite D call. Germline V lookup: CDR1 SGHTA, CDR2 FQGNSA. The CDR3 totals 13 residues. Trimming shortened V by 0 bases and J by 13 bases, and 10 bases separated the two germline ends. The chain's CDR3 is CASSLARGSPLHF. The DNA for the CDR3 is TGTGCCAGCAGCTTAGCCCGAGGTTCGCCCCTCCACTTT.

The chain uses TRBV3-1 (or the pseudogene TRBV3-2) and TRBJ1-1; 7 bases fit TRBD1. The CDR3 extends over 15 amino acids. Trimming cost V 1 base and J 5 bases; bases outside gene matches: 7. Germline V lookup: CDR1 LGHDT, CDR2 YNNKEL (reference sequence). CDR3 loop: CASSQGNRGRTEAFF. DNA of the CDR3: TGTGCCAGCAGCCAAGGTAACAGGGGTAGGACTGAAGCTTTCTTT.

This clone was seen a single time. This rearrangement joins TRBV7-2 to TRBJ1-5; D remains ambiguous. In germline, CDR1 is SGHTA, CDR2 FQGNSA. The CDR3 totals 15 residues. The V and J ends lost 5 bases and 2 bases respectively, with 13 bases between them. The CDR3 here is CASSRTSGGNQPQHF. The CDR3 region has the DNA TGTGCCAGCAGCCGGACCTCCGGGGGCAATCAGCCCCAGCATTTT.

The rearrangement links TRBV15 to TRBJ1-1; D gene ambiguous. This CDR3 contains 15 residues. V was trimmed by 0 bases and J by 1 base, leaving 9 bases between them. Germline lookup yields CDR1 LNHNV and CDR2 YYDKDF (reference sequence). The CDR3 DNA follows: TGTGCCACCAGCAGAGATCGGCAGGCGAACACTGAAGCTTTCTTT. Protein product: CATSRDRQANTEAFF.

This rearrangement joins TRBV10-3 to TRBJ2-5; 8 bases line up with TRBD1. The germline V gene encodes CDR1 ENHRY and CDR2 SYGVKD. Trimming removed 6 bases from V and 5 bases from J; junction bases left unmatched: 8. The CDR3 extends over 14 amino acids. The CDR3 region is CAISRQTGDETQYF. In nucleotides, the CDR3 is TGTGCCATCAGCCGGCAGACAGGGGATGAGACCCAGTACTTC.

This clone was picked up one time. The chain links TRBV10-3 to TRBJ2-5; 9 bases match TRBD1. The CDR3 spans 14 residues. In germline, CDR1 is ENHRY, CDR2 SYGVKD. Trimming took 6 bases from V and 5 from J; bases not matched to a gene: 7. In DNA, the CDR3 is TGTGCCATCAGGGGGACAGGGACGGAGGAGACCCAGTACTTC. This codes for CAIRGTGTEETQYF.

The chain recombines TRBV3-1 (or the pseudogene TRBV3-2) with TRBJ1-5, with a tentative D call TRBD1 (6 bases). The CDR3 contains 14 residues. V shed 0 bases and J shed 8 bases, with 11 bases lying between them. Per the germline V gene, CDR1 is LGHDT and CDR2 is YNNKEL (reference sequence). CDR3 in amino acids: CASSQEGTTKPQHF. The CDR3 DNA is TGTGCCAGCAGCCAAGAGGGGACAACAAAGCCCCAGCATTTT.

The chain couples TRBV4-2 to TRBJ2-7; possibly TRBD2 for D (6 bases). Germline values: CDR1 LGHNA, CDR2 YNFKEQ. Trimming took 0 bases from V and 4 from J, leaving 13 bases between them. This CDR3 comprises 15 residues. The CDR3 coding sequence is TGTGCCAGCAGCCAAGAGGGAAGCGCGGGGTACGAGCAGTACTTC. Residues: CASSQEGSAGYEQYF.

Here the CDR3 reads CASSPTGRETQYF. As DNA, the CDR3 is TGTGCCAGTAGTCCCACAGGGAGGGAGACCCAGTACTTC. V gene TRBV19 combines with J gene TRBJ2-5; D may be TRBD1 or TRBD2 (6 bases each). Germline assignment: CDR1 LNHDA and CDR2 SQIVND (reference sequence). The CDR3 length is 13 residues. V dropped 5 bases and J dropped 5 bases, with 12 bases sitting between them.

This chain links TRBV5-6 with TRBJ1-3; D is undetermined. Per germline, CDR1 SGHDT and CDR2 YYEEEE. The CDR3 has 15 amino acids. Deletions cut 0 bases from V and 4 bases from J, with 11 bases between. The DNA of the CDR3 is TGTGCCAGCAGCTTGGTAGGTTCCGCGGGAAACACCATATATTTT. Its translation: CASSLVGSAGNTIYF.